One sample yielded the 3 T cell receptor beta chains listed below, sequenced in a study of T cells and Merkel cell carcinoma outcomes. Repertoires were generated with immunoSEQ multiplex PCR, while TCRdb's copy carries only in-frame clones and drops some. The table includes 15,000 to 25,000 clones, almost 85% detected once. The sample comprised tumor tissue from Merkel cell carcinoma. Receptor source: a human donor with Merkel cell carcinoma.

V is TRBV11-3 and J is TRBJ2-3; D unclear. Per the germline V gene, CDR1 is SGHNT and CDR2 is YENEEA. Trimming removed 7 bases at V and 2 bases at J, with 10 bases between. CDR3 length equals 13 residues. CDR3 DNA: TGTGCCAGCAATATGGGCTACACAGATACGCAGTATTTT. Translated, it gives CASNMGYTDTQYF.

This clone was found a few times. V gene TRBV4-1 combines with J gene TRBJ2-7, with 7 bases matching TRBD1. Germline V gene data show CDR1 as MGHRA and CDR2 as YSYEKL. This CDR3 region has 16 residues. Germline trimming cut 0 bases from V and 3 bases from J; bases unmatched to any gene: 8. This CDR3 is CASSQDINRGVYEQYF. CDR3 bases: TGCGCCAGCAGCCAAGATATTAACAGGGGCGTCTACGAGCAGTACTTC.

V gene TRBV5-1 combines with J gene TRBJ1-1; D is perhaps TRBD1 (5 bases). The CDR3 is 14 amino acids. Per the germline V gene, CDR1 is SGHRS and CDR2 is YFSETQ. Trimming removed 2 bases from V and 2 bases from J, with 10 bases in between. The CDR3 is CASSFRAANTEAFF. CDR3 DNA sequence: TGCGCCAGCAGCTTCAGGGCGGCAAACACTGAAGCTTTCTTT.